What follows are 20 T cell receptor beta chains derived from one specimen sequenced in a study of cytomegalovirus exposure and HLA in healthy donors. The PCR contained 60 Vbeta and 13 Jbeta primers. Profiling relied on immunoSEQ multiplex PCR, and the TCRdb table lists in-frame clones only, not all of them. This sample carries about 43,000 clones, roughly half of them seen once, and the ten largest clones take 6%. Sequenced material: PBMCs. These TCRs come from a man in his 60s in good health and CMV-seronegative.

There are a few counts of this clone. The CDR3 sequence: CASNRGVDTEAFF. CDR3 DNA sequence: TGTGCCAGCAATCGCGGCGTGGACACTGAAGCTTTCTTT. The rearrangement uses TRBV6-6 and TRBJ1-1; D is unresolved. V was cut by 7 bases and J by 3 bases, with 12 bases left in between. The CDR3 extends over 13 amino acids. Per germline, CDR1 MNHNY and CDR2 SVGAGI (reference sequence).

This chain uses TRBV27 with TRBJ1-5, with TRBD1 as a possible D gene (5 bases). Trimming shortened V by 4 bases and J by 5 bases, and 12 bases separated the two germline ends. Looked up from germline, CDR1 is MNHEY and CDR2 is SMNVEV (reference sequence). The CDR3 contains 14 residues. In nucleotides, the CDR3 is TGTGCCAGCAGTTCAGGGTTTCTGGATCAGCCCCAGCATTTT. As protein: CASSSGFLDQPQHF.

The CDR3 DNA follows: TGCAGCGTCGCCGTCCTACGGGGTGGGGTAACCTACGAGCAGTACTTC. Protein: CSVAVLRGGVTYEQYF. V and J are TRBV29-1 and TRBJ2-7; possibly TRBD2 for D (5 bases). The CDR3 totals 16 residues. Germline CDR1 is SQVTM and CDR2 is ANQGSEA. Deletions cut 6 bases from V and 2 bases from J, with 23 bases between.

This clone was recorded a few times. V usage is TRBV19 and J usage is TRBJ2-1, with D uncertain. Germline values: CDR1 LNHDA, CDR2 SQIVND (reference sequence). The V gene lost 2 bases and the J gene lost 9 bases, with 5 bases spanning the gap. CDR3 size: 11 residues. The CDR3 DNA reads as TGTGCCAGTAGTATACACAGTGAGCAGTTCTTC. Translation gives CASSIHSEQFF.

The chain uses TRBV10-1 and TRBJ2-1; TRBD2 matches 12 bases. V dropped 3 bases and J dropped 8; count of bases not matched to a gene: 8. The CDR3 length is 16 residues. CDR1 is WNHNN and CDR2 is SYGVQD in the germline V gene (reference sequence). CDR3 in DNA: TGCGCCAGCAGTGATCGGGCTAGCGGGAGGGCCGATGAGCAGTTCTTC. Protein sequence: CASSDRASGRADEQFF.

The chain combines TRBV9 with TRBJ2-7, with 9 bases matching TRBD1. Germline values: CDR1 SGDLS, CDR2 YYNGEE. The CDR3 extends over 15 amino acids. After removal of 4 bases from V and 2 bases from J, the junction contained 7 bases not matched to a gene. In DNA, the CDR3 is TGTGCCAGCAGCCGGACAGGGGAACCCCCCTACGAGCAGTACTTC. This sequence encodes CASSRTGEPPYEQYF.

The rearrangement links TRBV7-2 to TRBJ1-2; D gene uncertain. V was trimmed by 0 bases and J by 7 bases, leaving 12 bases between them. Germline V gene data show CDR1 as SGHTA and CDR2 as FQGNSA. The CDR3 spans 14 residues. For the CDR3, the DNA is TGTGCCAGCAGCTTAGCCCCGGGTAGGAGTGGCTACACCTTC. It encodes CASSLAPGRSGYTF.

The rearrangement uses TRBV11-3 and TRBJ2-2; D not certain. CDR3 size: 15 residues. CDR1 and CDR2 (germline): SGHNT, YENEEA. Between the trimmed V and J ends, which lost 4 bases and 6 bases, there was a span of 15 bases. CDR3 sequence reads: CASSSWAGSPGELFF. The CDR3 nucleotides read TGTGCCAGCAGCTCGTGGGCAGGTTCCCCCGGGGAGCTGTTTTTT.

This clone occurred a few times. This chain uses TRBV30 with TRBJ2-1, with D unclear. The germline gives CDR1 GTSNPN, CDR2 SVGIG (reference sequence). V lost 2 bases and J 2 bases, leaving 7 bases between the germline ends. This CDR3 comprises 13 residues. CDR3 DNA sequence: TGTGCCTGGAGTCGAGACACCTACAATGAGCAGTTCTTC. Translated: CAWSRDTYNEQFF.

The genes are TRBV7-9 and TRBJ1-1; a possible D gene is TRBD1 (6 bases). Germline CDR1 SEHNR, CDR2 FQNEAQ (reference sequence). Trimming pared 1 base from V and 3 bases from J, leaving 6 bases between. The length of the CDR3 is 13 residues. For the CDR3, the DNA is TGTGCCAGCAGCTTAGGGGGGCACACTGAAGCTTTCTTT. Its translation: CASSLGGHTEAFF. Complete variable domain (other parts from reference TRBV7-9 and TRBJ1-1): DTGVSQNPRHKITKRGQNVTFRCDPISEHNRLYWYRQTLGQGPEFLTYFQNEAQLEKSRLLSDRFSAERPKGSFSTLEIQRTEQGDSAMYLCASSLGGHTEAFFGQGTRLTVV.

The V gene is TRBV5-1, the J gene TRBJ1-2; 8 bases fit TRBD1. Germline V gene lookup returns CDR1 SGHRS and CDR2 YFSETQ. The CDR3 has 13 amino acids. Trimming took 4 bases from V and 8 from J; bases not matched to a gene: 7. The CDR3 DNA reads as TGCGCCAGCAGCACGGGACAGGAGGGCGGCTACACCTTC. Protein: CASSTGQEGGYTF.

The gene calls are TRBV27 and TRBJ1-2, with D tentatively TRBD1 (6 bases). The ends were cut back, 3 bases at V and 6 bases at J, with 14 bases in the middle. CDR1 is MNHEY, CDR2 SMNVEV, per germline (reference sequence). This CDR3 is built from 14 residues. CDR3 sequence: CASSFISGANGYTF. CDR3 DNA: TGTGCCAGCAGTTTTATATCAGGGGCAAATGGCTACACCTTC.

This clone was counted between two and nine times. J is TRBJ2-5 and V is TRBV9; tentatively, D is TRBD2 (6 bases). Trimming took 3 bases from V and 1 from J, leaving 10 bases between them. Germline CDR1 and CDR2: SGDLS and YYNGEE. The length of the CDR3 is 14 residues. CDR3 in amino acids: CASSAGLTQETQYF. CDR3 bases: TGTGCCAGCAGCGCGGGACTGACCCAAGAGACCCAGTACTTC.

This clone was picked up a small number of times. This chain joins TRBV19 and TRBJ2-1, with D perhaps matching TRBD1 (7 bases). V was pared by 5 bases and J by 6 bases, with 14 bases between. The CDR3 contains 14 residues. Per germline, CDR1 LNHDA and CDR2 SQIVND (reference sequence). This CDR3 is CASSLHRGGNEQFF. CDR3 nucleotides: TGTGCCAGTAGTCTCCACAGGGGAGGCAATGAGCAGTTCTTC. Full variable domain (outside the CDR3, taken from reference TRBV19 and TRBJ2-1): DGGITQSPKYLFRKEGQNVTLSCEQNLNHDAMYWYRQDPGQGLRLIYYSQIVNDFQKGDIAEGYSVSREKKESFPLTVTSAQKNPTAFYLCASSLHRGGNEQFFGPGTRLTVL.

This clone has just a few counts. The chain carries TRBV6-4 and TRBJ1-5; TRBD1 matches at 9 bases. Trimming removed 11 bases from V and 5 bases from J; junction bases left unmatched: 10. There are 14 residues in the CDR3. The germline gives CDR1 MRHNA, CDR2 SNTAGT. The chain's CDR3 is CACRGQGVDQPQHF. CDR3 nucleotide sequence: TGTGCCTGCCGGGGACAGGGAGTGGATCAGCCCCAGCATTTT.

Note on this clone: The identical CDR3 is also encoded by other nucleotide sequences in the sample. This sequence joins TRBV28 and TRBJ2-5; a possible D gene is TRBD2 (7 bases). The germline V and J ends were trimmed by 4 bases and 6 bases, with 21 bases remaining between them. The CDR3 consists of 16 residues. Germline V lookup: CDR1 MDHEN, CDR2 SYDVKM. The CDR3 DNA reads TGTGCCAGCAGTTCACCCGCCGGTCGGGGGGCGAAGACCCAGTACTTC. The encoded protein is CASSSPAGRGAKTQYF.

This clone was seen only once. This rearrangement joins TRBV5-1 to TRBJ2-5, with 10 bases matching TRBD1. The CDR3 has 14 residues. Germline V CDR1 and CDR2: SGHRS, YFSETQ. V shed 5 bases, J shed 4 bases, and the junction held 5 bases outside the gene matches. The CDR3 coding sequence is TGCGCCAGCAGTTATGGACAGGGGGGAGAGACCCAGTACTTC. As protein: CASSYGQGGETQYF.

Written as DNA, the CDR3 is TGTGCCAGCATGGGGAGGTCCCCCTACGAGCAGTACTTC. Residues: CASMGRSPYEQYF. The genes are TRBV2 and TRBJ2-7; tentatively, D is TRBD2 (6 bases). Trimming left V 7 bases short and J 2 bases short, with 12 bases between. CDR3 length: 13 amino acids. Germline CDR1 is SNHLY and CDR2 is FYNNEI.

This clone was detected only a few times. This chain links TRBV5-1 with TRBJ1-2; 7 nucleotides line up with TRBD1. V lost 0 bases and J lost 7; bases outside the gene matches: 3. This CDR3 comprises 13 residues. Germline V lookup: CDR1 SGHRS, CDR2 YFSETQ. CDR3 nucleotide sequence: TGCGCCAGCAGCTTGGGACAGGGAATTGGCTACACCTTC. It codes for CASSLGQGIGYTF.

V and J are TRBV6-1 and TRBJ1-1, with D tentatively TRBD1 (6 bases). The CDR3 has 13 amino acids. The germline gives CDR1 MNHNS, CDR2 SASEGT. Trimming shortened V by 3 bases and J by 3 bases, and 8 bases separated the two germline ends. CDR3 in amino acids: CASSDTGYTEAFF. In DNA, the CDR3 is TGTGCCAGCAGTGATACAGGGTACACTGAAGCTTTCTTT.